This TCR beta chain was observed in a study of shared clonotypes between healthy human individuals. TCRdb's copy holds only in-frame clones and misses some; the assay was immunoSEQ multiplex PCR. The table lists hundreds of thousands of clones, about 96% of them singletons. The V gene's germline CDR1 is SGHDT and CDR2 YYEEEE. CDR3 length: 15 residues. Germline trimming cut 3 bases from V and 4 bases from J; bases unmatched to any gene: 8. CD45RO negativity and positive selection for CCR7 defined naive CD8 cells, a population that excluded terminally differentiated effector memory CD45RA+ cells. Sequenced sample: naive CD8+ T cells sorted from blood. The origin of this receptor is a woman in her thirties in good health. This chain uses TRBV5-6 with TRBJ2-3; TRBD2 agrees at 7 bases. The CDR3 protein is CASSSLLRGADTQYF. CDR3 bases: TGTGCCAGCAGCTCTTTACTCCGGGGGGCAGATACGCAGTATTTT.